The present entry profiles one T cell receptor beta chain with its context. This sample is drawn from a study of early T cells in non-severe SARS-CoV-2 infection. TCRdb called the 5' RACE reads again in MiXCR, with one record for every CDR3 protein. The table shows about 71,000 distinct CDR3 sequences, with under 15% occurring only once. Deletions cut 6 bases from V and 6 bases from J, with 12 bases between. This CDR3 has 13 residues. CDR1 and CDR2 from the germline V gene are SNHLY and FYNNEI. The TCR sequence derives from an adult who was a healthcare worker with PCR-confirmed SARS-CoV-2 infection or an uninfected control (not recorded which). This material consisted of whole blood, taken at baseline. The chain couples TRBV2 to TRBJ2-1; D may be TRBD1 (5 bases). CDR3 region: CASRISGANEQFF. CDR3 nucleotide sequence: TGTGCCAGCAGAATATCTGGGGCCAATGAGCAGTTCTTC. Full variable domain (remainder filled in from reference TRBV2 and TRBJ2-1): EPEVTQTPSHQVTQMGQEVILRCVPISNHLYFYWYRQILGQKVEFLVSFYNNEISEKSEIFDDQFSVERPDGSNFTLKIRSTKLEDSAMYFCASRISGANEQFFGPGTRLTVL.